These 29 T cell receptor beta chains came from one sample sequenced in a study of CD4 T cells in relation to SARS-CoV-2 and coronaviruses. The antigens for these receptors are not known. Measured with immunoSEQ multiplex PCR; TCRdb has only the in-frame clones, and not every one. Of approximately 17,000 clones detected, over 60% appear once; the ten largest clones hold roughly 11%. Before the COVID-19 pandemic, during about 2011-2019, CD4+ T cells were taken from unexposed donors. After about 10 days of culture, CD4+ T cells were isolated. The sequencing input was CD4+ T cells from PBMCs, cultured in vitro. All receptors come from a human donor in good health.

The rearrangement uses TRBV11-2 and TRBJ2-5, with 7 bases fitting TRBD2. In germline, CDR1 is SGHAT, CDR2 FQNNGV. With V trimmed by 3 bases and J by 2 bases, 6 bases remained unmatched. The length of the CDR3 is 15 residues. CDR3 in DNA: TGTGCCAGCAGCTTGGGGGGGGGAGGTCAAGAGACCCAGTACTTC. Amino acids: CASSLGGGGQETQYF.

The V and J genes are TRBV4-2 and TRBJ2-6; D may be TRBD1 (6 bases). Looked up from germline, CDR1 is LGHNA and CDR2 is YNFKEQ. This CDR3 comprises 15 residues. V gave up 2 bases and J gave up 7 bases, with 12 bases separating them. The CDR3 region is CASSQLRGEANVLTF. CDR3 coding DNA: TGTGCCAGCAGCCAACTCAGGGGAGAAGCCAACGTCCTGACTTTC.

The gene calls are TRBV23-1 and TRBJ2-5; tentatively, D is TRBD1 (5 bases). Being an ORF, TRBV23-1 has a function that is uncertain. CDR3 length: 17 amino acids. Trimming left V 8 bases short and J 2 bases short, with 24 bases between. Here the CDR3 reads CASPRPLQVNEQETQYF. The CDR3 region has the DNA TGCGCCAGCCCCCGACCTTTACAGGTTAACGAACAAGAGACCCAGTACTTC.

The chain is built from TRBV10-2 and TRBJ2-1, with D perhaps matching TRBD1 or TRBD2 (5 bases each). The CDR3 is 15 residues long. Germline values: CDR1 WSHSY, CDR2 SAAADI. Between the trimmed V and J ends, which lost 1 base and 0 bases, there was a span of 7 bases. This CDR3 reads CASSEWGSSYNEQFF. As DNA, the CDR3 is TGCGCCAGCAGTGAGTGGGGGAGCTCCTACAATGAGCAGTTCTTC.

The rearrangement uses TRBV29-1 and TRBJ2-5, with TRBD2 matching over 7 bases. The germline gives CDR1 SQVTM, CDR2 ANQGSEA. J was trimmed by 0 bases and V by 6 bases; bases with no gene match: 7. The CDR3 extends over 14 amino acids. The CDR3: CSVESGAYQETQYF. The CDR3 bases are TGCAGCGTGGAGAGCGGGGCGTACCAAGAGACCCAGTACTTC. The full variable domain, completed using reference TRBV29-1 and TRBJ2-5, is SAVISQKPSRDICQRGTSLTIQCQVDSQVTMMFWYRQQPGQSLTLIATANQGSEATYESGFVIDKFPISRPNLTFSTLTVSNMSPEDSSIYLCSVESGAYQETQYFGPGTRLLVL.

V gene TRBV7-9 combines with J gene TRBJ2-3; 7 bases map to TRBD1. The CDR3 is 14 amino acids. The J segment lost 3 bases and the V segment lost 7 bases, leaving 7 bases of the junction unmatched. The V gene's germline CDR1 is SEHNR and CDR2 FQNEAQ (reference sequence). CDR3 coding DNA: TGTGCCAGCACCAAGGGGGCCCGGACAGATACGCAGTATTTT. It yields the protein CASTKGARTDTQYF.

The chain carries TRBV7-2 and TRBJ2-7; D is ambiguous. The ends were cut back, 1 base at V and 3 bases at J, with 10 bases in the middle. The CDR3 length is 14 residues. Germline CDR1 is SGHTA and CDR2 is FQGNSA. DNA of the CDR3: TGTGCCAGCAGCTTAGAGTCAAGGTTCTACGAGCAGTACTTC. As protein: CASSLESRFYEQYF.

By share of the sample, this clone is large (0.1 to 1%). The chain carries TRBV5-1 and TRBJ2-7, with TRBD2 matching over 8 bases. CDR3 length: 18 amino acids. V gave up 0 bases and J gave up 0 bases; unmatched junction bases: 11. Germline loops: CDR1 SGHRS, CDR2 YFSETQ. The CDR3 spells CASSLVPPERGPSYEQYF. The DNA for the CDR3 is TGCGCCAGCAGCTTGGTGCCCCCGGAGCGGGGGCCCTCCTACGAGCAGTACTTC.

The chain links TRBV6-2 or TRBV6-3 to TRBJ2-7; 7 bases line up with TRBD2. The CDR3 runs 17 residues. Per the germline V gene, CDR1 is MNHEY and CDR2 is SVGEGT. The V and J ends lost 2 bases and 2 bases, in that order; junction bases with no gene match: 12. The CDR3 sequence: CASSYTSLAEHTYEQYF. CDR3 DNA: TGTGCCAGCAGTTACACCAGTCTAGCGGAACATACCTACGAGCAGTACTTC.

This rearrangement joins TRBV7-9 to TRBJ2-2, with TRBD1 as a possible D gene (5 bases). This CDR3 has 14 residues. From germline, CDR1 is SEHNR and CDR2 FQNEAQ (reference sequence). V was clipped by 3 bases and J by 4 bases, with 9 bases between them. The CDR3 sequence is CASSFRARTGELFF. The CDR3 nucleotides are TGTGCCAGCAGCTTCAGGGCCCGCACCGGGGAGCTGTTTTTT.

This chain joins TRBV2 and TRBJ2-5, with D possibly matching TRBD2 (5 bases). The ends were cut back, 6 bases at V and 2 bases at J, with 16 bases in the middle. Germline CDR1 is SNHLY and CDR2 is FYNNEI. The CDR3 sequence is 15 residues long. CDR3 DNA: TGTGCCAGCAGACAACGGACTGGCGGGCAAGAGACCCAGTACTTC. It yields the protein CASRQRTGGQETQYF.

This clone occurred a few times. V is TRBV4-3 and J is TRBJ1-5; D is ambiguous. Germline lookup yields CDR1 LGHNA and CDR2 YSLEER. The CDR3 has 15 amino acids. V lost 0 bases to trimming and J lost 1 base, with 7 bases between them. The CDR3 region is CASSQDRGSNQPQHF. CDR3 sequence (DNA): TGCGCCAGCAGCCAAGATAGAGGAAGCAATCAGCCCCAGCATTTT.

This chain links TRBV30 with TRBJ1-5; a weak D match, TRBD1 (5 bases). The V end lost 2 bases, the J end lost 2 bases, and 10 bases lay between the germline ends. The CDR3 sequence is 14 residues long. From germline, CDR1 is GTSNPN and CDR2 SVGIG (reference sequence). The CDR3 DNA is TGTGCCTGGAGTCCCGGGGGAGGCAATCAGCCCCAGCATTTT. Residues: CAWSPGGGNQPQHF.

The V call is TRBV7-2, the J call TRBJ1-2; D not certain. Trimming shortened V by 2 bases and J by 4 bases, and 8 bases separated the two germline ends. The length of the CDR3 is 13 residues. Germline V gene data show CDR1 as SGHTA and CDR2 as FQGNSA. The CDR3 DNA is TGTGCCAGCAGCTTAAGGGCCTCCTATGGCTACACCTTC. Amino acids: CASSLRASYGYTF.

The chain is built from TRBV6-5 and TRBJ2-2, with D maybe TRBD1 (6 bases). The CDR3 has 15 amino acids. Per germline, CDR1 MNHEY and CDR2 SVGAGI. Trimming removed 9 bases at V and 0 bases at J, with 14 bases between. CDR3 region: CASAPGHTNTGELFF. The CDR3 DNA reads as TGTGCCAGTGCACCGGGACACACGAACACCGGGGAGCTGTTTTTT.

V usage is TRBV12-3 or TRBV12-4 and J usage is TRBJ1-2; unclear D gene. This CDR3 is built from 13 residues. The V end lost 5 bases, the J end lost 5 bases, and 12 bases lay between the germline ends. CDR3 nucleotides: TGTGCCAGCAGTCCCACCGGGAGGTATGGCTACACCTTC. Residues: CASSPTGRYGYTF.

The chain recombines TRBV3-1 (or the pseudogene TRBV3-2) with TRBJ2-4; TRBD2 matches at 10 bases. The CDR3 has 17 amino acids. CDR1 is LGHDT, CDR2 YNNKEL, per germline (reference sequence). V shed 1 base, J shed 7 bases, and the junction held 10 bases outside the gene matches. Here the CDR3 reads CASSQGGQRGGSNIQYF. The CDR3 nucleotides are TGTGCCAGCAGCCAAGGTGGCCAGCGGGGGGGCTCTAACATTCAGTACTTC.

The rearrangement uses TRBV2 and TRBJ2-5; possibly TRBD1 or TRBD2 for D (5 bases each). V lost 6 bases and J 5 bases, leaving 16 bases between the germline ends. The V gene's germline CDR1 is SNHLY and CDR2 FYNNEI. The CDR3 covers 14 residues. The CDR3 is CASRGEWSEETQYF. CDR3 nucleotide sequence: TGTGCCAGCAGGGGGGAGTGGAGTGAGGAGACCCAGTACTTC.

In DNA form, the CDR3 reads TGTGCCAGCAGCTTGGGACTAGCGAAGAAGGGCCCTTACAATGAGCAGTTCTTC. This translates into CASSLGLAKKGPYNEQFF. This chain joins TRBV5-5 and TRBJ2-1; 8 nucleotides agree with TRBD2. Trimming cost V 0 bases and J 4 bases; bases outside gene matches: 12. Per germline, CDR1 SGHKS and CDR2 YYEKEE (reference sequence). The CDR3 totals 18 residues. Looking up the rest from reference TRBV5-5 and TRBJ2-1 gives the full variable domain: DAGVTQSPTHLIKTRGQQVTLRCSPISGHKSVSWYQQVLGQGPQFIFQYYEKEERGRGNFPDRFSARQFPNYSSELNVNALLLGDSALYLCASSLGLAKKGPYNEQFFGPGTRLTVL.

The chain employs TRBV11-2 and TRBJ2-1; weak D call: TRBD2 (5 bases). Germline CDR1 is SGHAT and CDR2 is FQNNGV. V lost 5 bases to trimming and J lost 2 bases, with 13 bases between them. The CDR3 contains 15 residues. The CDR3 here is CASSAPGSAYNEQFF. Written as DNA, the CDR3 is TGTGCCAGCAGCGCCCCGGGGAGTGCCTACAATGAGCAGTTCTTC.

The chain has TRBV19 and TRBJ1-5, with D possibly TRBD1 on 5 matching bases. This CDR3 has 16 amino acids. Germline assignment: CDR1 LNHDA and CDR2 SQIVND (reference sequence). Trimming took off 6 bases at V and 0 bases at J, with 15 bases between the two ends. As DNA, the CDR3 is TGTGCCAGTAGCCCACCCGACAGATATAGCAATCAGCCCCAGCATTTT. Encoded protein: CASSPPDRYSNQPQHF.

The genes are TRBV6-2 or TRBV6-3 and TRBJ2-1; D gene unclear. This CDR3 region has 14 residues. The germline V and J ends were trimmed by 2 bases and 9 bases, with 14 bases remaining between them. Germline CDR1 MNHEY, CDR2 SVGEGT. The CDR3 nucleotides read TGTGCCAGCAGTTACCCCGGCCCTTACGGTGAGCAGTTCTTC. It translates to CASSYPGPYGEQFF.

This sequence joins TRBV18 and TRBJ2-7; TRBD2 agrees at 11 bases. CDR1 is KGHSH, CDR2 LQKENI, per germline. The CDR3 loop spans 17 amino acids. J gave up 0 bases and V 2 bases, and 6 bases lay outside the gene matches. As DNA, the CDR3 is TGTGCCAGCTCACCAAGACTAGCGGGACCAAGCTCCTACGAGCAGTACTTC. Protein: CASSPRLAGPSSYEQYF.

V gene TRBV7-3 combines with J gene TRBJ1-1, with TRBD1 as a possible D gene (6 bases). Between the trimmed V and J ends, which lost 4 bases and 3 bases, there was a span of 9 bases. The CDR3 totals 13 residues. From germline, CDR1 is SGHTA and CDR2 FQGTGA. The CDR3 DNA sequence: TGTGCCAGCAGCTATTCAGGGGACACTGAAGCTTTCTTT. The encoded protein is CASSYSGDTEAFF.

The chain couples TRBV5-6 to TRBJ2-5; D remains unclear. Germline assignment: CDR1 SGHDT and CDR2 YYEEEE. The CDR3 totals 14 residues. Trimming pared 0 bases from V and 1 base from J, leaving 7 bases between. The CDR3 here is CASSLALFQETQYF. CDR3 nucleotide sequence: TGTGCCAGCAGCTTGGCCCTCTTCCAAGAGACCCAGTACTTC.

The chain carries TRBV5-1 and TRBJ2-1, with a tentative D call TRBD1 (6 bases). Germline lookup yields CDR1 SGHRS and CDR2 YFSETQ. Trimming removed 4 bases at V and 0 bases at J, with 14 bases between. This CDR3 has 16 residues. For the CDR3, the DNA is TGCGCCAGCAGCACTATGACAGGAAGCTCCTACAATGAGCAGTTCTTC. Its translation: CASSTMTGSSYNEQFF.

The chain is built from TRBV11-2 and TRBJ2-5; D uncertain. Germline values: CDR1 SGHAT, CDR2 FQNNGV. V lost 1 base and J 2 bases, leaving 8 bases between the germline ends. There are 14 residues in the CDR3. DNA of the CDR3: TGTGCCAGCAGCTTAGCGACCGTACAAGAGACCCAGTACTTC. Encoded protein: CASSLATVQETQYF. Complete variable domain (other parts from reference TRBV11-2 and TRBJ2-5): EAGVAQSPRYKIIEKRQSVAFWCNPISGHATLYWYQQILGQGPKLLIQFQNNGVVDDSQLPKDRFSAERLKGVDSTLKIQPAKLEDSAVYLCASSLATVQETQYFGPGTRLLVL.

The DNA for the CDR3 is TGTGCCGAGACAAGGGGGCGTTACCAAGAGACCCAGTACTTC. Translating it yields CAETRGRYQETQYF. This rearrangement joins TRBV2 to TRBJ2-5; the match to TRBD1 covers 7 bases. The CDR3 length is 14 residues. V was pared by 11 bases and J by 0 bases, with 9 bases of the junction left unmatched. Germline-derived CDR1 and CDR2 are SNHLY and FYNNEI. Combining the CDR3 with reference TRBV2 and TRBJ2-5 gives the whole variable domain EPEVTQTPSHQVTQMGQEVILRCVPISNHLYFYWYRQILGQKVEFLVSFYNNEISEKSEIFDDQFSVERPDGSNFTLKIRSTKLEDSAMYFCAETRGRYQETQYFGPGTRLLVL.

CDR3 nucleotides: TGCGCCAGCAGCTTGGCCTCGGGGGCTAATGAAAAACTGTTTTTT. Its protein product is CASSLASGANEKLFF. The chain links TRBV5-1 to TRBJ1-4, with D perhaps TRBD1 (5 bases). V was clipped by 0 bases and J by 3 bases, with 9 bases between them. Germline lookup yields CDR1 SGHRS and CDR2 YFSETQ. This CDR3 contains 15 residues.